This TCR beta chain was sequenced for a study of T cells after yellow fever vaccination. At the level of the study: In the case of low-cell-number fractions, SMART-Seq v4 Ultra Low Input was used for preparation. Study results and limitations: Clonotypes that responded to the vaccine were almost all undetectable in sorted memory subsets on day 0.

UMIs were added to TCR cDNA along with a universal primer site when it was made by 5'RACE template switching. TCRdb re-derived calls from the 5' RACE reads in MiXCR, one entry per CDR3 protein. Of 20,000 to 25,000 distinct CDR3 sequences in the sample, roughly 5% were seen once. The CDR3 length is 13 residues. Between the trimmed V and J ends, which lost 7 bases and 7 bases, there was a span of 17 bases. Looked up from germline, CDR1 is MNHEY and CDR2 is SVGEGT. This clonotype was seen at least ten times. The sequence derives from a man younger than 35 who received the YFV17D yellow fever vaccine. The J gene is TRBJ2-7, the V gene TRBV6-2 or TRBV6-3; no definite D call. Specimen: PBMCs, either bulk or a sorted T-cell subset (CD4+, CD8+, memory, or dextramer-sorted; not recorded which), collected about 49 days after the first yellow fever vaccination. The CDR3: CASTNPSRKEQYV. Here the CDR3 DNA reads TGTGCCAGCACCAACCCGAGTCGGAAGGAGCAGTACGTC.